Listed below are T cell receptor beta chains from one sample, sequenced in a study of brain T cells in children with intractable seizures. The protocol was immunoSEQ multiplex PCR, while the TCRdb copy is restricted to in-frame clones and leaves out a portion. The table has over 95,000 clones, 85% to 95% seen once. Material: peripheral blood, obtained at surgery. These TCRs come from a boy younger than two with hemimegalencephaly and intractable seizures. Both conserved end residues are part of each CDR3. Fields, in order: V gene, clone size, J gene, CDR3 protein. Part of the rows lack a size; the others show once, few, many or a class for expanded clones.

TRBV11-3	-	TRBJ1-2	CASSPRVGDGYTF
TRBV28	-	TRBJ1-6	CASSAHSGTGTNSPLHF
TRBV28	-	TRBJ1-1	CASRETNTEAFF
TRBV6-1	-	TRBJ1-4	CASSEGQANEKLFF
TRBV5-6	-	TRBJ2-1	CASSRGLAEIYNEQFF
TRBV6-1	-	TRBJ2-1	CASGTSQYNEQFF
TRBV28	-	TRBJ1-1	CATLGVNTEAFF
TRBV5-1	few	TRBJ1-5	CASSLGDSFNQPQHF
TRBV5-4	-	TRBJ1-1	CASSLDVSNTEAFF
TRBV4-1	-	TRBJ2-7	CASSYLAERGGQYF
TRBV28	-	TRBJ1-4	CASEGSTIEKLFF
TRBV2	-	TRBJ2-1	CASSPLGGKNEQFF
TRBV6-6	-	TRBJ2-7	CASTSEYEQYF
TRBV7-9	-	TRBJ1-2	CASSRIADFNYGYTF
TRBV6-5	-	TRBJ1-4	CASRPGQNEKLFF
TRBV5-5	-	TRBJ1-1	CASSLELGRSTEAFF
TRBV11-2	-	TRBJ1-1	CASSFAFNKGGEGAFF
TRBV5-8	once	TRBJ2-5	CASSRSWQQETQYF
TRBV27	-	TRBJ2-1	CASSFFGSGEFF
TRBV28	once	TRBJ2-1	CASKPNHRSSYNEQFF
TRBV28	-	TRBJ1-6	CASRAFPNNSPLHF
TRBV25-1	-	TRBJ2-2	CASSMKGAGTGELFF
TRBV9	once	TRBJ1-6	CASSVEAASSSYNSPLHF
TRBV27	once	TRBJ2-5	CASSPTRAQETQYF
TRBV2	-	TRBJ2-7	CAGGRTSRYEQYF
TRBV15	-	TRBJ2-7	CATSRLAGDTYEQYF
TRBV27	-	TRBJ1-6	CASTPGSYNSPLHF
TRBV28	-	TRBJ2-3	CASSLVLLPGGSTTDTQYF
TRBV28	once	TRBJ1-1	CASSPPTGWTEAFF
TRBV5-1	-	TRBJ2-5	CASSLGLLETQYF
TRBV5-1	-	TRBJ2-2	CASSLVGTSSNTGELFF
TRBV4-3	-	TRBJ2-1	CASSPAGEWGNEQFF
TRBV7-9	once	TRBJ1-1	CASSETSNTEAFF
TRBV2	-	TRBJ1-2	CASTGSTGLVTGYTF
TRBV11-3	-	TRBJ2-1	CASSGTRGNEQFF
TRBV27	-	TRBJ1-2	CASSPLTPHGYTF
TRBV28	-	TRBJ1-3	CASSQAGGPGNTIYF
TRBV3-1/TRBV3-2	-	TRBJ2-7	CASSQGASDGYF
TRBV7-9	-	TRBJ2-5	CASSLSFSPQETQYF
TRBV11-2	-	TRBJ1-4	CASSLDELVFNEKLFF
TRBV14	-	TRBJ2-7	CASSPPLRQGGTYEQYF
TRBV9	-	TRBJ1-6	CASSRQGANSPLHF
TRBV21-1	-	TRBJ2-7	CASSKSSNTGTREQYF
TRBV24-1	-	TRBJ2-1	CATSDFDSSYNEQFF
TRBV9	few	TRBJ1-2	CASSASGGMYGYTF
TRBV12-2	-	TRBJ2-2	CASRLHVGRPGELFF
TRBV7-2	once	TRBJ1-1	CASSLGQNLNTEAFF
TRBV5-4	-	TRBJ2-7	CASRPPGLSEYEQYF
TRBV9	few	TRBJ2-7	CASSPPDFPYEQYF
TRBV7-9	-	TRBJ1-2	CASSFGGNYGYTF
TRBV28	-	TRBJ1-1	CASSSWGEPEAFF
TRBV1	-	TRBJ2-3	CTSSPSGTCTDTQYF
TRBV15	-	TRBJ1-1	CATSAGDTEAFF
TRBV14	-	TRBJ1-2	CASSRGQGGAYGYTF
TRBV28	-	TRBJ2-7	CASRSTGRDEQYF
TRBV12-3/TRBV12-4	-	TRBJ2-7	CASSFGLLYEQYF
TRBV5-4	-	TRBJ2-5	CASSLGQPQETQYF